Below are 32 T cell receptor beta chains sequenced from a single sample in a study of blood T cell repertoires in COVID-19. Generated by immunoSEQ multiplex PCR, the TCRdb table keeps only in-frame clones and is missing some. The sample carries 200,000 to 250,000 clones, approximately 85% recorded once. Material: peripheral blood. Every receptor here comes from an elderly man with acute or convalescent COVID-19.

The chain couples TRBV27 to TRBJ2-3, with no clear D. V lost 4 bases and J 6 bases, leaving 8 bases between the germline ends. The germline V gene encodes CDR1 MNHEY and CDR2 SMNVEV (reference sequence). This CDR3 comprises 12 residues. The CDR3 nucleotides read TGTGCCAGCAGTTCCACGGTGGATACGCAGTATTTT. Translation: CASSSTVDTQYF.

The chain links TRBV7-2 to TRBJ1-2; 8 nucleotides line up with TRBD1. CDR3 length equals 17 residues. CDR1 is SGHTA, CDR2 FQGNSA, per germline. With 1 base clipped from V and 1 base from J, the junction kept 8 bases outside the gene matches. CDR3 bases: TGTGCCAGCAGCTTAGGACAAAGGACAGGGAATAACTATGGCTACACCTTC. Encoded protein: CASSLGQRTGNNYGYTF.

This CDR3 is CASSFPGPGELFF. For the CDR3, the DNA is TGTGCCAGCAGTTTTCCAGGGCCCGGGGAGCTGTTTTTT. The chain links TRBV28 to TRBJ2-2, with D possibly matching TRBD1 (5 bases). With 3 bases removed from V and 6 bases from J, the gap between germline ends came to 8 bases. CDR1 and CDR2 from the germline V gene are MDHEN and SYDVKM. The CDR3 loop spans 13 amino acids.

This chain links TRBV19 with TRBJ2-1; 7 bases fit TRBD2. The CDR3 contains 14 residues. With V trimmed by 3 bases and J by 7 bases, 6 bases remained unmatched. The germline V gene has CDR1 LNHDA and CDR2 SQIVND (reference sequence). As DNA, the CDR3 is TGTGCCAGTAGTATCCAGACTAGCCGGAATGAGCAGTTCTTC. Encoded protein: CASSIQTSRNEQFF.

The chain joins TRBV3-1 (or the pseudogene TRBV3-2) to TRBJ2-2, with D possibly being TRBD2 (7 bases). Germline CDR1 and CDR2: LGHDT and YNNKEL (reference sequence). This CDR3 has 14 amino acids. The V end lost 8 bases, the J end lost 5 bases, and 15 bases lay between the germline ends. This CDR3 reads CASRGAGVTGELFF. CDR3 nucleotides: TGTGCCAGCCGGGGGGCGGGAGTTACCGGGGAGCTGTTTTTT.

This clone has only one observation. The J gene is TRBJ2-7, the V gene TRBV5-1; 8 bases map to TRBD2. V lost 4 bases and J lost 1; bases outside the gene matches: 13. This CDR3 comprises 17 residues. The V gene's germline CDR1 is SGHRS and CDR2 YFSETQ. The CDR3 spells CASSTGLIAGISYEQYF. The CDR3, as DNA: TGCGCCAGCAGCACGGGACTGATAGCGGGGATTTCCTACGAGCAGTACTTC.

This clone was seen more than once but under ten times. V usage is TRBV28 and J usage is TRBJ1-5, with 8 bases matching TRBD1. The CDR3 totals 14 residues. V shed 7 bases, J shed 3 bases, and the junction held 5 bases outside the gene matches. Looked up from germline, CDR1 is MDHEN and CDR2 is SYDVKM. CDR3 coding DNA: TGTGCCAGCATTGGACAGGGCATCAATCAGCCCCAGCATTTT. Its translation is CASIGQGINQPQHF.

The genes are TRBV29-1 and TRBJ1-1, with 7 bases fitting TRBD1. The ends lost 7 bases at V and 10 bases at J; junction bases unmatched: 12. This CDR3 comprises 12 residues. Germline V CDR1 and CDR2: SQVTM, ANQGSEA. The CDR3 DNA reads TGCAGCGCCGAGGGGGCCCTCGTAGGAGCTTTCTTT. Translation gives CSAEGALVGAFF.

In its sample, this clone was seen a few times. J is TRBJ1-3 and V is TRBV28, with D perhaps matching TRBD1 (6 bases). The germline CDR1 and CDR2 sequences are MDHEN and SYDVKM. Trimming took off 5 bases at V and 3 bases at J, with 17 bases between the two ends. The CDR3 extends over 16 amino acids. The CDR3 reads CASSGGWGQIGNTIYF. Here the CDR3 DNA reads TGTGCCAGCAGTGGCGGGTGGGGGCAGATTGGAAACACCATATATTTT.

This sequence joins TRBV29-1 and TRBJ1-6; TRBD1 might be the D (6 bases). V gave up 3 bases and J gave up 6 bases, with 15 bases separating them. This CDR3 contains 15 residues. Germline assignment: CDR1 SQVTM and CDR2 ANQGSEA. The CDR3 is CSVDFAGVRNSPLHF. For the CDR3, the DNA is TGCAGCGTTGATTTCGCAGGGGTTCGTAATTCACCCCTCCACTTT.

V is TRBV28 and J is TRBJ1-2; D might be TRBD1 (6 bases). CDR1 is MDHEN and CDR2 is SYDVKM in the germline V gene. The CDR3 sequence is 13 residues long. V was shortened by 4 bases and J by 5 bases, with 11 bases between the two germline ends. This CDR3 is CASSSRTAYGYTF. DNA of the CDR3: TGTGCCAGCAGTTCACGGACAGCGTATGGCTACACCTTC.

The rearrangement links TRBV19 to TRBJ1-5; a possible D gene is TRBD1 (5 bases). Germline assignment: CDR1 LNHDA and CDR2 SQIVND (reference sequence). The ends were cut back, 6 bases at V and 6 bases at J, with 12 bases in the middle. The CDR3 runs to 13 residues. CDR3 sequence reads: CASSDGGGQPQHF. The CDR3 DNA reads TGTGCCAGTAGCGATGGGGGAGGTCAGCCCCAGCATTTT.

The J gene is TRBJ2-1, the V gene TRBV7-3; tentative D call: TRBD2 (5 bases). Trimming cost V 6 bases and J 7 bases, with 19 bases left between them. Per the germline V gene, CDR1 is SGHTA and CDR2 is FQGTGA. The CDR3 totals 15 residues. The CDR3 region has the DNA TGTGCCAGCAGGGACTCCCAAAGGGATTATAATGAGCAGTTCTTC. Its protein is CASRDSQRDYNEQFF. Supplemented by reference TRBV7-3 and TRBJ2-1, the full variable domain reads GAGVSQTPSNKVTEKGKYVELRCDPISGHTALYWYRQSLGQGPEFLIYFQGTGAADDSGLPNDRFFAVRPEGSVSTLKIQRTERGDSAVYLCASRDSQRDYNEQFFGPGTRLTVL.

The chain links TRBV6-5 to TRBJ1-5; TRBD1 is a possible D gene (6 bases). This CDR3 spans 15 amino acids. CDR1 MNHEY and CDR2 SVGAGI come from the germline V gene. Trimming removed 8 bases at V and 2 bases at J, with 16 bases between. CDR3 protein: CASGQQGWGNQPQHF. The CDR3 coding sequence is TGTGCCAGCGGCCAACAGGGTTGGGGCAATCAGCCCCAGCATTTT.

This rearrangement joins TRBV12-3 or TRBV12-4 to TRBJ1-1, with 9 bases fitting TRBD1. Trimming cost V 5 bases and J 4 bases; bases outside gene matches: 2. The CDR3 length is 13 residues. CDR3 sequence reads: CASSRTGATEAFF. In nucleotides, the CDR3 is TGTGCCAGCAGTCGGACAGGGGCCACTGAAGCTTTCTTT.

This chain connects TRBV19 to TRBJ1-1; D is unresolved. The CDR3 extends over 12 amino acids. Trimming took 4 bases from V and 5 from J, leaving 8 bases between them. CDR1 LNHDA and CDR2 SQIVND come from the germline V gene (reference sequence). The DNA of the CDR3 is TGTGCCAGTAGTAAATCGAGGACTGAAGCTTTCTTT. It specifies CASSKSRTEAFF.

The rearrangement joins TRBV5-1 to TRBJ2-1, with a weak D call TRBD2 (5 bases). Germline CDR1 reads SGHRS; CDR2 reads YFSETQ. Trimming stripped 0 bases from V and 2 bases from J, with 9 bases between. The CDR3 covers 15 residues. The CDR3 DNA follows: TGCGCCAGCAGCTTGGGAACGGGAACCTACAATGAGCAGTTCTTC. This encodes CASSLGTGTYNEQFF.

The rearrangement links TRBV28 to TRBJ2-5; 9 bases map to TRBD1. Germline V lookup: CDR1 MDHEN, CDR2 SYDVKM. Germline trimming cut 5 bases from V and 3 bases from J; bases unmatched to any gene: 4. This CDR3 region has 14 residues. CDR3 residues: CASSPRTGEETQYF. CDR3 in DNA: TGTGCCAGCAGTCCCCGGACAGGGGAAGAGACCCAGTACTTC. Looking up the rest from reference TRBV28 and TRBJ2-5 gives the full variable domain: DVKVTQSSRYLVKRTGEKVFLECVQDMDHENMFWYRQDPGLGLRLIYFSYDVKMKEKGDIPEGYSVSREKKERFSLILESASTNQTSMYLCASSPRTGEETQYFGPGTRLLVL.

The CDR3: CASSINREDGYTF. The CDR3 nucleotides are TGTGCCAGTAGTATAAACAGGGAAGATGGCTACACCTTC. The chain combines TRBV19 with TRBJ1-2; D might be TRBD1 (6 bases). The CDR3 contains 13 residues. CDR1 LNHDA and CDR2 SQIVND come from the germline V gene (reference sequence). Trimming stripped 2 bases from V and 6 bases from J, with 10 bases between.

The sample holds one count of this clone. The V and J genes are TRBV3-1 (or the pseudogene TRBV3-2) and TRBJ1-5; 8 nucleotides agree with TRBD1. Germline V gene data show CDR1 as LGHDT and CDR2 as YNNKEL (reference sequence). The V segment lost 5 bases and the J segment 4 bases; nucleotides outside the gene matches: 1. This CDR3 region has 13 residues. The CDR3 region has the DNA TGTGCCAGCAGCGACAGGGGAAATCAGCCCCAGCATTTT. Translating it yields CASSDRGNQPQHF.

The rearrangement joins TRBV5-5 to TRBJ1-4; D is ambiguous. CDR3 length: 14 amino acids. Trimming shortened V by 5 bases and J by 7 bases, and 15 bases separated the two germline ends. Per germline, CDR1 SGHKS and CDR2 YYEKEE (reference sequence). The CDR3 loop is CASRTVGGVEKLFF. CDR3 coding DNA: TGTGCCAGCAGAACGGTAGGAGGAGTTGAAAAACTGTTTTTT.

The CDR3 here is CASSFGGARDTEAFF. CDR3 DNA: TGCGCCAGCAGCTTTGGGGGGGCGCGGGACACTGAAGCTTTCTTT. The rearrangement links TRBV5-1 to TRBJ1-1; possible D gene TRBD1, 6 bases. Germline V gives CDR1 SGHRS, CDR2 YFSETQ. Trimming left V 2 bases short and J 3 bases short, with 14 bases between. CDR3 size: 15 residues.

CDR3 sequence: CASSSGTSSISRVEQFF. The CDR3 DNA sequence: TGTGCCAGCAGCTCCGGGACTAGCTCTATTTCACGGGTTGAGCAGTTCTTC. The chain links TRBV7-9 to TRBJ2-1, with 9 positions matching TRBD2. The CDR3 totals 17 residues. CDR1 and CDR2 from the germline V gene are SEHNR and FQNEAQ (reference sequence). Trimming removed 4 bases from V and 9 bases from J; junction bases left unmatched: 16.

The chain carries TRBV18 and TRBJ1-5; D unresolved. Per the germline V gene, CDR1 is KGHSH and CDR2 is LQKENI. Deletions cut 2 bases from V and 5 bases from J, with 7 bases between. The CDR3 spans 13 residues. Here the CDR3 DNA reads TGTGCCAGCTCACCAGCAGAAGATCAGCCCCAGCATTTT. It specifies CASSPAEDQPQHF.

This chain uses TRBV5-6 with TRBJ2-1; possible D gene TRBD1, 6 bases. The CDR3 loop spans 14 amino acids. Germline-derived CDR1 and CDR2 are SGHDT and YYEEEE. V lost 4 bases and J 3 bases, leaving 11 bases between the germline ends. CDR3 sequence reads: CASSPTGIYNEQFF. The CDR3 DNA follows: TGTGCCAGCAGCCCTACAGGGATCTACAATGAGCAGTTCTTC. The full variable domain, rest sourced from reference TRBV5-6 and TRBJ2-1, is DAGVTQSPTHLIKTRGQQVTLRCSPKSGHDTVSWYQQALGQGPQFIFQYYEEEERQRGNFPDRFSGHQFPNYSSELNVNALLLGDSALYLCASSPTGIYNEQFFGPGTRLTVL.

This rearrangement joins TRBV4-2 to TRBJ2-2; tentative D call: TRBD2 (6 bases). The CDR3 consists of 15 residues. The germline gives CDR1 LGHNA, CDR2 YNFKEQ. The V gene lost 4 bases and the J gene lost 4 bases, with 13 bases spanning the gap. CDR3 coding DNA: TGTGCCAGCAGCCCCCTATCAGCGGGCACCGGGGAGCTGTTTTTT. This sequence encodes CASSPLSAGTGELFF.

The chain couples TRBV2 to TRBJ2-2, with TRBD1 as a possible D gene (8 bases). V shed 6 bases and J shed 6 bases, with 14 bases lying between them. The CDR3 runs to 14 residues. Germline loops: CDR1 SNHLY, CDR2 FYNNEI. For the CDR3, the DNA is TGTGCCAGCAGCGGACAGGGAGGGTCCGGGGAGCTGTTTTTT. Protein sequence: CASSGQGGSGELFF.

The gene calls are TRBV2 and TRBJ1-5; D is ambiguous. Trimming shortened V by 4 bases and J by 5 bases, and 6 bases separated the two germline ends. The length of the CDR3 is 12 residues. The germline gives CDR1 SNHLY, CDR2 FYNNEI. The CDR3 sequence: CASSVSDQPQHF. The CDR3 region has the DNA TGTGCCAGCAGTGTATCTGATCAGCCCCAGCATTTT.

This clone was counted once. This chain connects TRBV6-5 to TRBJ2-5; D call uncertain. Per the germline V gene, CDR1 is MNHEY and CDR2 is SVGAGI. Between the trimmed V and J ends, which lost 0 bases and 0 bases, there was a span of 5 bases. The CDR3 spans 14 residues. The CDR3 reads CASSYSPYQETQYF. CDR3 nucleotide sequence: TGTGCCAGCAGTTACTCTCCCTACCAAGAGACCCAGTACTTC.

V gene TRBV7-9 combines with J gene TRBJ1-6, with D unresolved. Between the trimmed V and J ends, which lost 5 bases and 5 bases, there was a span of 10 bases. CDR3 length equals 14 residues. The germline CDR1 and CDR2 sequences are SEHNR and FQNEAQ (reference sequence). CDR3 in amino acids: CASSLGGDNSPLHF. In DNA form, the CDR3 reads TGTGCCAGCAGCCTGGGAGGAGATAATTCACCCCTCCACTTT. Using reference TRBV7-9 and TRBJ1-6 for the parts outside the CDR3, the full variable domain is DTGVSQNPRHKITKRGQNVTFRCDPISEHNRLYWYRQTLGQGPEFLTYFQNEAQLEKSRLLSDRFSAERPKGSFSTLEIQRTEQGDSAMYLCASSLGGDNSPLHFGNGTRLTVT.

The rearrangement uses TRBV6-5 and TRBJ1-6; D is perhaps TRBD1 (5 bases). The ends were cut back, 6 bases at V and 9 bases at J, with 12 bases in the middle. The CDR3 totals 13 residues. Germline V gives CDR1 MNHEY, CDR2 SVGAGI. CDR3 in DNA: TGTGCCAGCAGCCCCCTCCAGGGTTCACCCCTCCACTTT. It is translated as CASSPLQGSPLHF.

This chain uses TRBV7-3 with TRBJ2-7, with 8 bases fitting TRBD2. Germline values: CDR1 SGHTA, CDR2 FQGTGA. Unmatched junction bases numbered 6, after V lost 5 bases and J lost 0 bases. This CDR3 is built from 15 residues. DNA for the CDR3: TGTGCCAGCAGCCCCGCTAGCGGGCGCTCCTACGAGCAGTACTTC. Amino acids: CASSPASGRSYEQYF.